A selection of T cell receptor beta chains follows, all from one sample in a study of shared T cell receptors in the human thymus. This table comes from immunoSEQ multiplex PCR, and its TCRdb copy is limited to in-frame clones, with some not included. Of hundreds of thousands of clones listed, about 90% were seen once; the top ten hold 0.009% to 0.0095%. The sample was also reused in another study, on human thymus T cells.

Sequencing was done on a sample of thymocytes. Receptors were obtained from a boy under two years old with a congenital heart defect. Both conserved end residues are part of each CDR3. The D gene is left open where the match is weak. Size is stated for part of the rows, as once, few or many counts, or as a class when the clone is expanded.

CDR3nt | CDR3aa | abundance | d_gene | j_gene | v_gene
TGTGCCAGCAGTTATGACTCAGGGAGGGGGTACCAAGAGACCCAGTACTTC | CASSYDSGRGYQETQYF | - | - | TRBJ2-5 | TRBV5-4
TGCGCCAGCAGCCCTGGGGGGAGCTATGGCTACACCTTC | CASSPGGSYGYTF | few | - | TRBJ1-2 | TRBV4-1
TGTGCCAGCAGCTTGGCAGAGAACAGGGGCCAAACAGATACGCAGTATTTT | CASSLAENRGQTDTQYF | - | TRBD1 | TRBJ2-3 | TRBV7-6
TGCGCCAGCAGCCGGCTAGCGATGTACAATGAGCAGTTCTTC | CASSRLAMYNEQFF | - | - | TRBJ2-1 | TRBV4-1
TGTGCCAGCTCACCAGGGACGCTAGCGGGGGTCGGCTCCTACGAGCAGTACTTC | CASSPGTLAGVGSYEQYF | - | TRBD2 | TRBJ2-7 | TRBV18
TGCAGCATAGAAACCACAGGGCCAGACTATGGCTACACCTTC | CSIETTGPDYGYTF | once | - | TRBJ1-2 | TRBV29-1
TGTGCCAGCCGTCACAGGGGACCGAACACTGAAGCTTTCTTT | CASRHRGPNTEAFF | once | TRBD1 | TRBJ1-1 | TRBV6-5
TGCGCCAGCAGCCAAGAGACAGGGGCGAACACTGAAGCTTTCTTT | CASSQETGANTEAFF | - | TRBD1 | TRBJ1-1 | TRBV4-1
TGTGCCAGCAGCCACCAGGGCACCGGGGAGCTGTTTTTT | CASSHQGTGELFF | - | - | TRBJ2-2 | TRBV5-4
TGTGCCAGCAGGCATTTTAGTGAGACCCAGTACTTC | CASRHFSETQYF | - | - | TRBJ2-5 | TRBV28
TGTGCCAGCAGCGCCGGACTAGCACCTTACAATGAGCAGTTCTTC | CASSAGLAPYNEQFF | - | TRBD2 | TRBJ2-1 | TRBV7-3
TGTGCCAGCAGCGCCCCAGGGTGTGGCTACACCTTC | CASSAPGCGYTF | - | - | TRBJ1-2 | TRBV5-4
TGCGCCAGCAGCCAAGTACCTGTTGGCGGGAGGTCCAAAGAGACCCAGTACTTC | CASSQVPVGGRSKETQYF | - | TRBD2 | TRBJ2-5 | TRBV4-3
TGTGCCAGCAACAGCGGGAGGGCTTCAAATGAGCAGTTCTTC | CASNSGRASNEQFF | - | TRBD2 | TRBJ2-1 | TRBV6-5
TGCAGCGTTGATTGGACTAGCGGGGGGGCGGAGACCCAGTACTTC | CSVDWTSGGAETQYF | - | TRBD2 | TRBJ2-5 | TRBV29-1
TGTGCCAGCAGCGTAAACGGGGAAGCTTTCTTT | CASSVNGEAFF | few | - | TRBJ1-1 | TRBV5-6
TGTGCCATCAGCGACGGGACAGGGGAAAAGGAATTT | CAISDGTGEKEF | - | TRBD1 | TRBJ1-1 | TRBV10-3
TGTGCCAGCAGTGATGGACAGGGGCGAAAAGGCACCGGGGAGCTGTTTTTT | CASSDGQGRKGTGELFF | - | TRBD1 | TRBJ2-2 | TRBV6-1
TGTGCCAGCAGCTTGCCCAGCGGGCAAGAGACCCAGTACTTC | CASSLPSGQETQYF | - | - | TRBJ2-5 | TRBV7-4
TGTGCCAGCAGCCTGAGTGGAGGGGACCACACAGATACGCAGTATTTT | CASSLSGGDHTDTQYF | - | - | TRBJ2-3 | TRBV5-5
TGTGCCAGCAGCTTCGGGGGGGTTACGCAGTATTTT | CASSFGGVTQYF | - | TRBD2 | TRBJ2-3 | TRBV5-4
TGCGCCAGGATAACCACCGGGACAGGGCCTCTCGCTGAAGCTTTCTTT | CARITTGTGPLAEAFF | once | TRBD1 | TRBJ1-1 | TRBV23-1
TGCGCCAGCAGCCAAGCCCCTTACAGGGTATCGAGGGCTGAAGCTTTCTTT | CASSQAPYRVSRAEAFF | - | - | TRBJ1-1 | TRBV4-3
TGCAGTGCTAGGGGGGAGGATGGCTACACCTTC | CSARGEDGYTF | - | - | TRBJ1-2 | TRBV20-1
TGTGCCAGCAGTGAGAAAAAAGGAAACACCATATATTTT | CASSEKKGNTIYF | - | - | TRBJ1-3 | TRBV6-5
TGTGCCAGCAGTCCCGGGACAACCTACAATGAGCAGTTCTTC | CASSPGTTYNEQFF | - | - | TRBJ2-1 | TRBV5-4
TGTGCCAGCAGCTTTCAGGAGGGAACCGGGGAGCTGTTTTTT | CASSFQEGTGELFF | - | - | TRBJ2-2 | TRBV5-6
TGCGCCAGCAGCCACGGGACAGAGTTAGCCAAAAACATTCAGTACTTC | CASSHGTELAKNIQYF | - | TRBD1 | TRBJ2-4 | TRBV4-3
TGTGCCAGCGGGGCCCGGGACAGAGGACCCTATGGCTACACCTTC | CASGARDRGPYGYTF | - | TRBD1 | TRBJ1-2 | TRBV9
TGTGCCAGCAGCCTGGGGGGGGCCTCAGATACGCAGTATTTT | CASSLGGASDTQYF | - | - | TRBJ2-3 | TRBV7-6
TGTGCCAGCAGTACTTGGACTAGCGGAGGCTACAATGAGCAGTTCTTC | CASSTWTSGGYNEQFF | - | TRBD2 | TRBJ2-1 | TRBV25-1
TGTGCCAGCTCACGAGTACTTCTTATGGGGGCAACAAGTTCCAAGGTGATTCAGCCCCAGCATTTT | CASSRVLLMGATSSKVIQPQHF | - | - | TRBJ1-5 | TRBV18
TGCGCCAGCACGGTTGGCGGGGGGGCCCACGAGCAGTACTTC | CASTVGGGAHEQYF | - | TRBD2 | TRBJ2-7 | TRBV5-1
TGTGCCTGGAGTGTACCAGCGGGGGGCCCGGGATGGTTCTTC | CAWSVPAGGPGWFF | - | TRBD2 | TRBJ2-1 | TRBV30
TGTGCCAGTAGTATTGGAGGGGAGAACTATGGCTACACCTTC | CASSIGGENYGYTF | - | - | TRBJ1-2 | TRBV19
TGTGCCAGCAGCTTAGACTTCCACGAGCAGTACTTC | CASSLDFHEQYF | - | - | TRBJ2-7 | TRBV7-2
TGTGCCAGCAGCCCATACGCTAGACTAGCGGGGTGCTACGAGCAGTACTTC | CASSPYARLAGCYEQYF | - | TRBD2 | TRBJ2-7 | TRBV7-4
TGTGCCAGCAGTGTTAGCGGGAGACAAAATGAGCAGTTCTTC | CASSVSGRQNEQFF | - | TRBD2 | TRBJ2-1 | TRBV6-4
TGTGCCAGCAGCCTTTTAAAGGACAGTTCCTACGAGCAGTACTTC | CASSLLKDSSYEQYF | - | - | TRBJ2-7 | TRBV28
TGCGCCAGCAGCGCAGACACTTCTGAAGCTTTCTTT | CASSADTSEAFF | few | - | TRBJ1-1 | TRBV5-1
TGTGCCAGCAGCCAAGGAGACAGGCATGAGCGGGGCTACACCTTC | CASSQGDRHERGYTF | - | - | TRBJ1-2 | TRBV14
TGTGCCAGCAGCTTAGAGGGGACAGAGAACACTGAAGCTTTCTTT | CASSLEGTENTEAFF | - | TRBD1 | TRBJ1-1 | TRBV7-2
TGTGCCAGTAGCCGACAGGGAAAGGATGGCTACACCTTC | CASSRQGKDGYTF | - | TRBD1 | TRBJ1-2 | TRBV19
TGTGCCAGCAGTGCTCAGGTAAACAACTATGGCTACACCTTC | CASSAQVNNYGYTF | - | - | TRBJ1-2 | TRBV6-1
TGCGCCAGCAGCCTGGACAGGGGGAGCACAGATACGCAGTATTTT | CASSLDRGSTDTQYF | - | TRBD1 | TRBJ2-3 | TRBV4-3
TGCGCCAGCAGCTTCTCCCAGCGGGCGGCGAACACCGGGGAGCTGTTTTTT | CASSFSQRAANTGELFF | - | - | TRBJ2-2 | TRBV5-1
TGTGCCAGCAGCGCAACAGGGGACACTGAAGCTTTCTTT | CASSATGDTEAFF | - | TRBD1 | TRBJ1-1 | TRBV5-6
TGCGCCAGCAGCCAAGGTAGACCGGGACAGGGAGGCAATCAGCCCCAGCATTTT | CASSQGRPGQGGNQPQHF | - | TRBD1 | TRBJ1-5 | TRBV4-1
TGTGCCAGCAGTCCTACTAGCGGGAGTCCATACGAGCAGTACTTC | CASSPTSGSPYEQYF | - | TRBD2 | TRBJ2-7 | TRBV27
TGTGCCAGCAGCCTACAGGACGGCGGTCTACCCGACGCCGGGGAGCTGTTTTTT | CASSLQDGGLPDAGELFF | - | - | TRBJ2-2 | TRBV21-1
TGTGCCAGCAGCTTAGAAGGGGCCGACTATGGCTACACCTTC | CASSLEGADYGYTF | - | - | TRBJ1-2 | TRBV11-2